This T cell receptor beta chain was sequenced for a study of cytomegalovirus exposure and HLA in healthy donors (TCRdb year 2017). Regarding the study in general: An earlier analysis of roughly 500 of the donors reported 276 Gb of sequence data and 95 million to 140 million unique TCR beta sequences obtained from approximately 180 million T cells. Roughly 310 gigabases of sequencing data and approximately 93 million unique TCR sequences were included in an early release covering under 650 HLA-typed donors. The genetic ancestry cluster associated with self-reported Caucasian donors included 65% to 90% of the 300 to 450 genotyped donors. The study was designed to test whether signatures of past pathogen exposure could be identified by cataloging public T cell receptors. The study profiled the T cell repertoires of fewer than 850 subjects by immunosequencing and related them to cytomegalovirus serostatus. Along with the approximately 700-subject first cohort, a separate validation cohort of over 90 different subjects was used. High-throughput TCR immunosequencing, statistical association of individual TCRs with disease status, and machine learning were combined to predict cytomegalovirus infection status. A later analysis re-analyzed previously published TCR beta repertoires from 666 donors and added high-resolution HLA genotyping to study TCR occurrence patterns. Rather than drawing on any new phenotypic data, the later analysis identified candidate immune exposures from TCR beta sequences and the way those sequences occurred across donors. An earlier analysis of several hundred of the donors used high-throughput TCR beta sequencing to judge whether each TCR beta V gene segment behaved as functional or pseudogenic. Donor age, sex, ethnicity and CMV serostatus were collected together with the repertoire data. A later genetic analysis used genome-wide SNP genotypes for about three fifths of the 666 donors, treating that subset as a discovery cohort. Every discovery cohort repertoire had been produced on one sequencing platform. Class I and class II HLA loci were covered by the typing at four-digit resolution. Typing coverage varied by locus: roughly 620-640 donors for A, B, C, DRB1 and DQB1; more than 500 for DQA1; nearly 610 for DPA1; around 490 for DPB1. Roughly five DR-DQ haplotypes were treated as single units for association and clustering because of strong linkage in the cohort. Among some 400 genotyped donors of the cohort, an average of around 220,000 unique TCR beta nucleotide sequences was sequenced per donor, of which 15% to 20% were non-productive.

The cohort was made up of approximately 670 healthy bone marrow donors. Cohort members were all nominally healthy when sampled, although unrecorded immune exposures were likely present. The donor tested CMV seronegative, placing the donor among the 352 seronegative members of the cohort. Each donor provided a peripheral blood sample, and peripheral blood mononuclear cells were used for TCR beta sequencing. Genomic DNA was extracted from the blood cell samples with the Qiagen DNeasy Blood Extraction Kit. General study outcomes and caveats: The earlier analysis of fewer than 750 of the donors excluded approximately 15 rarely observed V segments, including chromosome 9 orphons, because counts were too low. Because HLA typing was unavailable for some donors at each locus, only the typed subset was used in association tests. An association between a missense DCLRE1C variant and V-gene and J-gene trimming of TCR beta chains was found in a later genetic analysis and replicated in an independent cohort. In a later analysis, HLA-associated TCR beta chains were found to be more clonally expanded and to have lower generation probabilities than equally common non-associated chains. Most TCR sequences were seen in very few donors, while some public TCRs were found in many individuals. According to a later analysis, TCR association rates differed among HLA loci, with DRB1 alleles showing the most associated TCRs and HLA-C alleles showing the fewest. In vitro tests confirmed that a few of the cytomegalovirus-associated TCR beta chains recognize cytomegalovirus antigens. The sequencing pipeline was judged likely to have produced a cluster of highly shared sequence variants as a technical artifact. According to a later analysis, most CMV-associated TCR beta chains appeared to be HLA-restricted, and the HLA associations seemed to be driven largely by CMV exposure. Assigning TCR associations to individual alleles was difficult when HLA alleles, especially DR and DQ, strongly co-occurred. In an earlier analysis of more than 500 of the donors, most TCR beta V segments appeared in productive rearrangements about 87% or about 30% of the time, broadly matching IMGT annotations. In a later analysis, 15,000 to 20,000 TCR beta sequences were associated with specific HLA alleles at a false discovery rate of 0.05. A further reported finding was that TCR beta sequences accurately predicted the HLA-A and HLA-B alleles for most subjects in the first cohort. Linkage disequilibrium might explain the correlated functional status among segregating V segments, but an unknown experimental factor could not be excluded. The cohort was sequenced for TCR beta chains only, and without alpha or paired-chain data the features that could be detected were limited. Some IMGT-functional V segments, including TRBV6-2 and TRBV6-3, could not be told apart with the 87-base-pair reads, so those segments were excluded. The presence/absence analyses assumed that sequencing depth was roughly uniform across donors, and that assumption may not be true. In the study, approximately 150 TCR beta chains were listed as associated with cytomegalovirus. The classifier was reported to diagnose cytomegalovirus status with high specificity and sensitivity in both the original and validation cohorts. CMV serostatus was the only immune exposure information available for the cohort. The authors suggested that the approach could potentially be extended to other disease states and immunological phenotypes. According to a later genetic analysis, donors in an Asian-associated ancestry cluster had fewer N-insertions in productive TCRs than the approximately 690-donor mean. According to a later analysis, parvovirus B19, influenza, CMV and Epstein-Barr virus appeared linked to several top co-occurrence clusters.

The CDR3 measures 15 amino acids from cysteine to phenylalanine. Only the CDR3 portion is preserved as DNA: 45 bases, with reading frame beginning at the first base. The trim is 4 bases for V and 0 bases for J, with a gap of 11 bases between the germline ends. According to the germline V gene, CDR1 reads SGHRS and CDR2 reads YFSETQ. Comments on this clone: The target of this receptor is not known. The record has no base qualities; no much larger clone is one base away.

Receptor libraries were prepared by the immunoSEQ multiplex PCR assay. The multiplex PCR relied on a mix of 60 forward primers for TCR Vbeta segments and 13 reverse primers for TCR Jbeta segments. The CDR3 region of rearranged TCR beta genes was amplified from genomic DNA with a multiplex PCR assay. The amplified TCR beta libraries were sequenced on the Illumina HiSeq System as 87-base-pair reads. The original methods were these. A later analysis counted around 72 million unique TCR beta chains across the roughly 700 repertoires, and around 9.9 million of these chains were shared by at least two donors. A nearest-neighbor algorithm error-corrected the raw reads and collapsed the reads into unique sequences, merging closely related sequences to remove PCR and sequencing errors. V, D and J gene segments were assigned by aligning CDR3 sequences to IMGT reference sequences. For a sequence to be retained, a match of at least six nucleotides was required to both a V gene segment and a J gene segment. A rearrangement counted as productive if the CDR3 had no stop codons and remained in frame with V and J, and every other rearrangement counted as non-productive. Following IMGT convention, CDR3 was defined as the stretch from the second conserved V-encoded cysteine to the conserved J-encoded phenylalanine. The earlier analysis of about 590 of the donors excluded sequences that lacked an unambiguous match to a single V gene segment. An earlier analysis of 500 to 600 of the donors classified V segments as functional when productive rearrangements were above 56.7% and as segregating when the standard deviation between donors was above 5%. A statistical classification framework was built for diagnosing cytomegalovirus status from the catalog of TCR beta chain sequences. A later analysis assigned V and J genes by comparing TCR nucleotide sequences with IMGT/GENE-DB human TR gene sequences. In a later analysis, CDR3 sequences and most-parsimonious VDJ recombination scenarios were assigned using the TCRdist pipeline. In a later analysis, each TCR beta chain was defined by its CDR3 amino acid sequence together with its V-gene family, and reads lacking a unique V-gene family were excluded. In a later analysis, approximately 640 highly shared, low-generation-probability nucleotide sequences were removed to address suspected cross-contamination and a sequencing artifact. For each public chain, a later analysis derived a clonal expansion index from normalized ranks of inferred template counts within each repertoire. Generation probabilities in a later analysis came from a VDJ recombination model fitted to out-of-frame rearrangements, and those results were checked against IGoR. In a later analysis, hypergeometric tests were used to score TCR-TCR, TCR-HLA and TCR-CMV co-occurrence, with a repertoire-size bias correction applied to TCR pairs. A later analysis estimated false discovery rates by permuting HLA or CMV assignments 20 times. In a later analysis, co-occurring TCRs were grouped using DBSCAN, and TCRdist sequence similarity was added for clustering within HLA-allele-positive subsets. For co-occurrence clustering, repertoires with fewer than 30,000 or more than 120,000 public chains were excluded, along with about five repertoires with anomalous nucleotide sharing. TCRdb took this table from immuneACCESS and kept in-frame rearrangements with V and J called. Such tables lack part of the clones; where checked against another copy, unresolved V genes explain under half of the gap, and the rest is unexplained. V and J calls and clone size follow that table, whereas D and trimming were derived from the DNA. For this sample there are 150,000 to 200,000 clones; approximately 88% appear just once. The top ten clones comprise 1% to 1.5% of the sample.

Sequenced: PBMCs. The origin of this receptor is a boy aged 2 to 9 in good health and CMV-seronegative. This receptor chain uses TRBV5-1 and TRBJ1-3; the D gene is possibly TRBD1, with 5 bases matching. The CDR3 sequence is CASSPQGSSGNTIYF. The nucleotide sequence reads TGCGCCAGCAGCCCCCAGGGTAGCTCTGGAAACACCATATATTTT.